The clone carrying this T cell receptor (beta chain) was observed a few times. Germline CDR1 is MDHEN and CDR2 is SYDVKM. The V gene end was trimmed by 6 bases and the J gene end by 6 bases; junction bases not matched to a gene: 13. There are 16 residues in the CDR3. Primers included in the PCR were 60 Vbeta and 13 Jbeta primers. Generated by immunoSEQ multiplex PCR, the TCRdb table keeps only in-frame clones and is missing some. Among about 94,000 clones listed, 70% to 85% were seen once. This sample is drawn from a study of cytomegalovirus exposure and HLA in healthy donors. The sequence derives from a human donor in good health. Sequencing was done on a sample of PBMCs. The rearrangement links TRBV28 to TRBJ2-3, with 9 bases lining up with TRBD2. The DNA for the CDR3 is TGTGCCAGCAGCCCTCTACTAGCGGGTGTGCGGGATACGCAGTATTTT. Protein product: CASSPLLAGVRDTQYF.